This entry features one TCR beta chain sequence. The record originates from a study of control samples from healthy donors and cancer patients. Libraries were prepared by immunoSEQ multiplex PCR; TCRdb keeps only in-frame clonotypes and omits some of them. The sample consists of some 120,000 clones, more than 85% of them appearing once. V lost 6 bases to trimming and J lost 0 bases; unmatched junction nucleotides: 8. Germline V gene sequence: CDR1 SQVTM, CDR2 ANQGSEA. The CDR3 length is 16 residues. The chain carries TRBV29-1 and TRBJ1-4; TRBD1 aligns across 9 bases. The receptor's source is a man in his fifties with head and neck cancer. Sequencing input: PBMCs. The CDR3: CSVLLDRGSTNEKLFF. For the CDR3, the DNA is TGCAGCGTCCTATTAGACAGGGGGTCAACTAATGAAAAACTGTTTTTT.